This T cell receptor beta chain is drawn from a study of tissue T cells after allogeneic stem cell transplantation. Time point noted: mouse harvest day 14 after allogeneic transplant. The graft held 10^6 splenic CD5+ T cells and 10^7 T-cell-depleted bone marrow cells. J gave up 2 bases and V 6 bases, and 4 bases lay outside the gene matches. The CDR3 is made up of 14 amino acids. CDR1 is GKSSPN, CDR2 SITVG, per germline. The method was immunoSEQ multiplex PCR; TCRdb's version includes in-frame clones alone and lacks a portion of them. The repertoire includes 2,500 to 3,000 clones, around 52% of them detected once, and approximately 15% sits in the top ten. Comments on this clone: Gene names refer to mouse genes. The read stops 1 residue short of the end of the CDR3; the missing end is completed from the germline J gene.

The chain recombines TRBV31 with TRBJ2-5; 11 bases map to TRBD2. The origin of this receptor is a female BALB/c mouse given C57BL/6 T cells with graft-versus-host disease after an allogeneic hematopoietic cell transplant. Sample: gut tissue. CDR3 bases read: TGTGCCTGTAACTGGGGGGGCCTCCAAGACACCCAGTAC. Translated, it gives CACNWGGLQDTQY. The whole CDR3 protein reads CACNWGGLQDTQYF.